Listed here are 26 T cell receptor beta chains from one sample, sequenced in a study of T cells in Graves' hyperthyroidism and ophthalmopathy. RNA transcripts yielded amplified TCR beta CDR3 regions. The study used the HTBI primer set for a first-round RT-PCR of the TCR CDR3. TCRdb analysed the multiplex PCR reads with MiXCR anew, one entry per CDR3 protein. This sample carries around 620,000 distinct CDR3 sequences, 14% of them seen once, and the ten largest clones take roughly 6.9%. The sample taken for sequencing was blood. Receptors originate from a woman aged 18-29 years with Graves' ophthalmopathy.

This clonotype has a count of ten or more. The chain uses TRBV14 and TRBJ2-5; 7 bases fit TRBD1. The CDR3 extends over 15 amino acids. Germline assignment: CDR1 SGHDN and CDR2 FVKESK. Losses at the gene ends were 2 bases for V and 5 bases for J; bases not matched to a gene: 8. CDR3 loop: CASSQIGTETETQYF. The CDR3 bases are TGTGCCAGCAGCCAAATCGGGACAGAAACGGAGACCCAGTACTTC.

This clonotype was observed at least ten times. The chain couples TRBV28 to TRBJ1-2; 8 bases agree with TRBD1. The trim removed 5 bases at V and 8 bases at J, leaving 7 bases unmatched. The length of the CDR3 is 13 residues. Per germline, CDR1 MDHEN and CDR2 SYDVKM. For the CDR3, the DNA is TGTGCCAGCAGTGAGGACAGGGATCGCGGCTACACCTTC. This gives the protein CASSEDRDRGYTF.

The chain employs TRBV4-2 and TRBJ1-5; a possible D gene is TRBD1 (6 bases). Germline V CDR1 and CDR2: LGHNA, YNFKEQ. V lost 0 bases, J lost 4 bases, and 22 bases lay in between. CDR3 size: 19 residues. CDR3 residues: CASSQDLWYLRGWNQPQHF. The CDR3 nucleotides read TGTGCCAGCAGCCAAGATCTGTGGTACCTCAGGGGTTGGAATCAGCCCCAGCATTTT.

V and J are TRBV18 and TRBJ1-1, with D uncertain. Trimming took off 0 bases at V and 1 base at J, with 9 bases between the two ends. CDR1 KGHSH and CDR2 LQKENI come from the germline V gene. This CDR3 contains 15 residues. CDR3 DNA: TGTGCCAGCTCACCACCGCGGGCCGGGAACACTGAAGCTTTCTTT. Amino acid sequence: CASSPPRAGNTEAFF.

This clonotype was picked up a small number of times. This rearrangement joins TRBV30 to TRBJ1-3; D is undetermined. The germline gives CDR1 GTSNPN, CDR2 SVGIG (reference sequence). The CDR3 spans 15 residues. V lost 1 base and J lost 3, with 13 bases in between. The CDR3 spells CAWSELTRIGNTIYF. CDR3 sequence (DNA): TGTGCCTGGAGTGAACTAACACGTATTGGAAACACCATATATTTT.

Many counts were recorded for this clonotype. This rearrangement joins TRBV20-1 to TRBJ2-3; TRBD2 agrees at 10 bases. V lost 6 bases, J lost 9 bases, and 12 bases stayed unmatched. Germline V lookup: CDR1 DFQATT, CDR2 SNEGSKA (reference sequence). There are 14 residues in the CDR3. This CDR3 is CSANEQREGSTQYF. The CDR3 DNA is TGCAGTGCGAATGAACAGCGGGAGGGATCAACGCAGTATTTT.

This rearrangement joins TRBV27 to TRBJ2-2, with D perhaps matching TRBD2 (5 bases). CDR1 is MNHEY, CDR2 SMNVEV, per germline (reference sequence). Deletions cut 7 bases from V and 2 bases from J, with 14 bases between. This CDR3 has 15 amino acids. The chain's CDR3 is CASIGLGENTGELFF. In DNA form, the CDR3 reads TGTGCCAGCATAGGTTTGGGAGAAAACACCGGGGAGCTGTTTTTT.

This clonotype came up a few times. The V and J genes are TRBV15 and TRBJ2-1, with 8 positions matching TRBD2. Germline V gives CDR1 LNHNV, CDR2 YYDKDF (reference sequence). CDR3 length equals 17 residues. The trim removed 4 bases at V and 2 bases at J, leaving 10 bases unmatched. CDR3 region: CATSTLRAGGTYNEQFF. CDR3 nucleotides: TGTGCCACCAGCACCCTAAGGGCGGGAGGAACCTACAATGAGCAGTTCTTC. Using reference TRBV15 and TRBJ2-1 for the parts outside the CDR3, the full variable domain is DAMVIQNPRYQVTQFGKPVTLSCSQTLNHNVMYWYQQKSSQAPKLLFHYYDKDFNNEADTPDNFQSRRPNTSFCFLDIRSPGLGDTAMYLCATSTLRAGGTYNEQFFGPGTRLTVL.

This clonotype has a handful of counts. This rearrangement joins TRBV4-3 to TRBJ2-3; D is tentatively TRBD1 or TRBD2 (7 bases each). Germline CDR1 and CDR2: LGHNA and YSLEER. Trimming shortened V by 4 bases and J by 3 bases, and 23 bases separated the two germline ends. The CDR3 contains 18 residues. The CDR3 DNA reads as TGCGCCAGCAGCCTACAAGTCGAGGGGGAGGGGGCAACAGATACGCAGTATTTT. Translated, it gives CASSLQVEGEGATDTQYF.

Ten or more counts support this clonotype. The J gene is TRBJ1-3, the V gene TRBV2; D not certain. With 4 bases removed from V and 4 bases from J, the gap between germline ends came to 11 bases. Per the germline V gene, CDR1 is SNHLY and CDR2 is FYNNEI. This CDR3 region has 14 residues. The DNA for the CDR3 is TGTGCCAGCAGTGTGAGGGTTGGCGGAAACACCATATATTTT. It yields the protein CASSVRVGGNTIYF.

There are a few counts of this clonotype. The rearrangement links TRBV27 to TRBJ2-1; perhaps TRBD2 as D (6 bases). The CDR3 runs 14 residues. Trimming removed 6 bases at V and 11 bases at J, with 20 bases between. Germline V gene lookup returns CDR1 MNHEY and CDR2 SMNVEV (reference sequence). The CDR3 sequence is CASRPLDRRGKQFF. For the CDR3, the DNA is TGTGCCAGCAGACCACTTGACCGCCGGGGGAAGCAGTTCTTC.

This clonotype has a count of ten or more. The chain joins TRBV7-6 to TRBJ2-1, with D possibly being TRBD1 (6 bases). There are 15 residues in the CDR3. Trimming removed 5 bases from V and 0 bases from J, with 11 bases in between. Germline CDR1 is SGHVS and CDR2 is FNYEAQ. The CDR3 protein is CASSVDRSSYNEQFF. As DNA, the CDR3 is TGTGCCAGCAGCGTCGACAGGAGCTCCTACAATGAGCAGTTCTTC.

This clonotype was found a few times. This chain links TRBV7-9 with TRBJ2-1, with 9 bases aligning to TRBD1. Losses at the gene ends were 1 base for V and 4 bases for J; bases not matched to a gene: 2. CDR1 is SEHNR and CDR2 is FQNEAQ in the germline V gene (reference sequence). The CDR3 length is 15 residues. The CDR3 region has the DNA TGTGCCAGCAGCTTAGACAGGGGGCGATACAATGAGCAGTTCTTC. Amino acids: CASSLDRGRYNEQFF.

This clonotype has ten or more counts. The chain couples TRBV6-2 or TRBV6-3 to TRBJ2-2, with D unresolved. The germline CDR1 and CDR2 sequences are MNHEY and SVGEGT. Trimming took off 0 bases at V and 1 base at J, with 3 bases between the two ends. This CDR3 region has 14 residues. CDR3 sequence (DNA): TGTGCCAGCAGTTACTCAAGGAACACCGGGGAGCTGTTTTTT. This gives the protein CASSYSRNTGELFF.

This clonotype has only a few counts. This chain joins TRBV5-8 and TRBJ1-2, with D maybe TRBD1 (6 bases). Germline loops: CDR1 SGHTS, CDR2 YDEGEE. The CDR3 is made up of 16 amino acids. The germline V and J ends were trimmed by 0 bases and 0 bases, with 12 bases remaining between them. CDR3 sequence reads: CASSLERDIPNYGYTF. CDR3 nucleotides: TGTGCCAGCAGCTTGGAACGGGACATTCCTAACTATGGCTACACCTTC.

This clonotype was seen repeatedly, ten times or more. The CDR3 is CASSTRRAGGTYNEQFF. CDR3 DNA sequence: TGCGCCAGCAGCACCCGGAGAGCGGGAGGTACCTACAATGAGCAGTTCTTC. The chain combines TRBV4-1 with TRBJ2-1, with TRBD2 matching over 9 bases. Losses at the gene ends were 5 bases for V and 2 bases for J; bases not matched to a gene: 10. Germline V gene lookup returns CDR1 MGHRA and CDR2 YSYEKL. This CDR3 is built from 17 residues.

The chain combines TRBV27 with TRBJ2-7; 7 positions match TRBD1. The CDR3 runs to 16 residues. Germline assignment: CDR1 MNHEY and CDR2 SMNVEV (reference sequence). The V gene end was trimmed by 5 bases and the J gene end by 3 bases; junction bases not matched to a gene: 13. CDR3 protein: CASSAVNRGGLYEQYF. The CDR3 coding sequence is TGTGCCAGCAGTGCTGTTAACAGGGGTGGGCTCTACGAGCAGTACTTC.

Concerning this clonotype: This may come from a read error, since a much larger clone is one base off. The genes are TRBV30 and TRBJ2-3; 10 nucleotides match TRBD2. The V segment lost 6 bases and the J segment 1 base; nucleotides outside the gene matches: 1. Germline values: CDR1 GTSNPN, CDR2 SVGIG (reference sequence). The CDR3 consists of 13 residues. This CDR3 reads CACTSGGTDTQYF. CDR3 in DNA: TGTGCCTGCACTAGCGGGGGCACAGATACGCAGTATTTT. Combining the CDR3 with reference TRBV30 and TRBJ2-3 gives the whole variable domain SQTIHQWPATLVQPVGSPLSLECTVEGTSNPNLYWYRQAAGRGLQLLFYSVGIGQISSEVPQNLSASRPQDRQFILSSKKLLLSDSGFYLCACTSGGTDTQYFGPGTRLTVL.

This clonotype was counted many times. V and J are TRBV30 and TRBJ2-5, with D possibly TRBD1 on 6 matching bases. Germline assignment: CDR1 GTSNPN and CDR2 SVGIG (reference sequence). V lost 2 bases, J lost 5 bases, and 9 bases lay in between. CDR3 length: 12 amino acids. CDR3 sequence reads: CAWSPQGETQYF. The CDR3 nucleotides read TGTGCCTGGAGTCCCCAGGGGGAGACCCAGTACTTC.

Ten or more counts support this clonotype. The chain is built from TRBV24-1 and TRBJ2-3; 7 bases are a match to TRBD1. Germline CDR1 KGHDR, CDR2 SFDVKD. The trim removed 5 bases at V and 6 bases at J, leaving 7 bases unmatched. The CDR3 has 14 amino acids. CDR3 in amino acids: CATSGGRGSDTQYF. The CDR3 coding sequence is TGTGCCACCAGTGGAGGCAGGGGGTCGGATACGCAGTATTTT.

This clonotype was observed a few times. The chain is built from TRBV6-5 and TRBJ1-2, with 8 positions matching TRBD1. The CDR3 length is 14 residues. Germline V gene sequence: CDR1 MNHEY, CDR2 SVGAGI. V was pared by 2 bases and J by 2 bases, with 1 base of the junction left unmatched. The CDR3, as DNA: TGTGCCAGCAGTTACGGACAGGGAAACTATGGCTACACCTTC. It is translated as CASSYGQGNYGYTF.

This clonotype showed up many times. This chain links TRBV10-3 with TRBJ2-5; D perhaps matches TRBD2 (5 bases). CDR3 size: 13 residues. The V end lost 4 bases, the J end lost 4 bases, and 10 bases lay between the germline ends. In germline, CDR1 is ENHRY, CDR2 SYGVKD. The CDR3 DNA reads as TGTGCCATCAGTGGAGGGTCCCTAGAGACCCAGTACTTC. Translated, it gives CAISGGSLETQYF.

This clonotype was seen more than once but under ten times. The chain joins TRBV19 to TRBJ1-1; no reliable D call. Germline CDR1 is LNHDA and CDR2 is SQIVND (reference sequence). The CDR3 is 14 residues long. V dropped 8 bases and J dropped 1 base, with 14 bases sitting between them. The CDR3 nucleotides read TGTGCCAGTGGTGGAGGCTCAGGGAACACTGAAGCTTTCTTT. Residues: CASGGGSGNTEAFF.

This clonotype occurred a few times. The J gene is TRBJ2-3, the V gene TRBV4-1, with D tentatively TRBD2 (6 bases). Germline CDR1 and CDR2: MGHRA and YSYEKL. The CDR3 has 17 residues. V was clipped by 5 bases and J by 2 bases, with 20 bases between them. The CDR3 region has the DNA TGCGCCAGCAGCTCAGAGGGAGCAGGAGGGTACACAGATACGCAGTATTTT. It yields the protein CASSSEGAGGYTDTQYF.

This clonotype was seen a few times. The CDR3 protein is CAISEDRRNTGELFF. CDR3 sequence (DNA): TGTGCCATCAGTGAGGACAGACGGAACACCGGGGAGCTGTTTTTT. The V gene is TRBV10-3, the J gene TRBJ2-2, with D tentatively TRBD1 (5 bases). The V end lost 2 bases, the J end lost 1 base, and 8 bases lay between the germline ends. This CDR3 is built from 15 residues. Germline CDR1 ENHRY, CDR2 SYGVKD.

This clonotype was recorded at least ten times. The genes are TRBV24-1 and TRBJ2-1, with D hard to call. CDR1 and CDR2 from the germline V gene are KGHDR and SFDVKD. The V and J ends lost 2 bases and 0 bases respectively, with 13 bases between them. The CDR3 runs to 17 residues. The CDR3 here is CATSDSMMGSSYNEQFF. The CDR3 DNA sequence: TGTGCCACCAGTGATTCCATGATGGGCTCCTCCTACAATGAGCAGTTCTTC.